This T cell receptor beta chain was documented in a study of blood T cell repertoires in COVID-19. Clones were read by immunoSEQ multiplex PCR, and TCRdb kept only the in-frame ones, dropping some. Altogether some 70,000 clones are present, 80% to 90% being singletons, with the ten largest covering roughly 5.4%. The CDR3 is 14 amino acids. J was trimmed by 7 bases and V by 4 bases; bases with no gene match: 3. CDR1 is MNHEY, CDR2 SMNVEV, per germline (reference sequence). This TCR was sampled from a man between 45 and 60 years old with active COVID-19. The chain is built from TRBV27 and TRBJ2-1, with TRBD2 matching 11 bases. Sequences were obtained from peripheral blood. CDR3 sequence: CASSSWTSGNEQFF. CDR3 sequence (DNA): TGTGCCAGCAGTTCCTGGACTAGCGGGAATGAGCAGTTCTTC.